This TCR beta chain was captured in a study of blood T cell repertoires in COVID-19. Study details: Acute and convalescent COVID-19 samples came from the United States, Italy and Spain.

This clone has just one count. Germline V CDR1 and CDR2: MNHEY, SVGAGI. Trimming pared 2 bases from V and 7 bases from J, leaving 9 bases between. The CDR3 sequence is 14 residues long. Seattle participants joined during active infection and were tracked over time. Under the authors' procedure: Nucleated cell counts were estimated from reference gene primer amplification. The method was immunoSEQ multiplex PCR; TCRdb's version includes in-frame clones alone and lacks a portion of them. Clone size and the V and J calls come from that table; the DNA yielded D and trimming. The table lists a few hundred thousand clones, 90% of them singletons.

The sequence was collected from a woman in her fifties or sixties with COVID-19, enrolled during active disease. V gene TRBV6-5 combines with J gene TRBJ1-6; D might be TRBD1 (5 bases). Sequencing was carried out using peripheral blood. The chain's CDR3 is CASSYRRANSPLHF. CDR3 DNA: TGTGCCAGCAGTTACCGCAGGGCGAATTCACCCCTCCACTTT.